The clone carrying this T cell receptor (beta chain) was observed many times. The antigen is not known. The data were obtained in a study of tumor and adjacent non-tumor tissue in lung cancer. Study context: Each sample yielded millions of productive TCRbeta reads on average.

TCRbeta libraries were built with three rounds of nested PCR, modified from ARM-PCR. TCRdb ran MiXCR on the multiplex PCR reads and lists one entry per CDR3 protein. The table lists about 75,000 distinct CDR3 sequences, less than 75% of them singletons, with roughly a quarter in the top ten. General observations from the study: Tumor tissue had significantly higher TCR diversity than normal lung.

This sample's RNA came from whole unsorted tissue. More than 3 cm separated this lung sample from the edge of the tumor. Germline lookup yields CDR1 MNHEY and CDR2 SVGEGT. V shed 0 bases and J shed 4 bases, with 11 bases lying between them. The CDR3 is 15 amino acids. The origin of this receptor is a woman aged 50 to 60 with non-small cell lung cancer. The chain couples TRBV6-2 or TRBV6-3 to TRBJ2-3; D not resolved. The sequencing input was distant non-tumor lung tissue. The DNA of the CDR3 is TGTGCCAGCAGTTACTCGACTGTAGTCGCAGATACGCAGTATTTT. Translated: CASSYSTVVADTQYF.